This T cell receptor (beta chain) emerged from a study of T cell repertoires in cytomegalovirus infection. The overall study: Based on public TCR beta signatures, there were indications of CMV infection and of a matching HLA type.

The CDR3 covers 16 residues. Germline CDR1 reads SGHNT; CDR2 reads YYREEE (reference sequence). The V and J ends lost 0 bases and 3 bases respectively, with 15 bases between them. Via MiXCR, TCRdb re-called the reads, giving one row per CDR3 protein. The repertoire consists of some 480,000 distinct CDR3 sequences, with roughly 34% occurring once and the leading ten covering 15% to 20%. As to this clonotype: Antigen specificity is unknown.

Source: cultured PBMCs, taken from culture after CMV antigen stimulation. V usage is TRBV5-4 and J usage is TRBJ2-5; D remains ambiguous. The clonotype comes from a human donor in good health (CMV status not recorded). Some clones in this sample may be carry-over from other donors' samples. As DNA, the CDR3 is TGTGCCAGCAGCTTGGAATACGGCTACTCAAAAGAGACCCAGTACTTC. Translating it yields CASSLEYGYSKETQYF.